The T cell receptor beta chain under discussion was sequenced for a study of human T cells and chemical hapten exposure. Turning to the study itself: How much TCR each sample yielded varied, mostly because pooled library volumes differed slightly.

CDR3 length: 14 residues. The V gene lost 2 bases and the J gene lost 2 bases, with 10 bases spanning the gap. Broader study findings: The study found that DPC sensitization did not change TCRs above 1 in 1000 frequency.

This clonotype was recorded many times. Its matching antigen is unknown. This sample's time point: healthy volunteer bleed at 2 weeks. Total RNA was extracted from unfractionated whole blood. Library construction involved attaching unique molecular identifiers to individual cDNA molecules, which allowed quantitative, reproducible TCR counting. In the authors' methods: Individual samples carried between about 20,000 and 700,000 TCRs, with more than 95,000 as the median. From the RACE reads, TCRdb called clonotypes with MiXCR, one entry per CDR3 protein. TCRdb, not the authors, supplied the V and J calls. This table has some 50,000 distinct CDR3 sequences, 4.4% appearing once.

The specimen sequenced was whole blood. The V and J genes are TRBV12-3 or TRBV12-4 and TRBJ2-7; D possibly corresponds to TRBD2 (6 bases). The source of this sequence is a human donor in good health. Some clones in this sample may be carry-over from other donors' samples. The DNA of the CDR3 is TGTGCCAGCAGTTTAATTAGCGGCGCCTACGAGCAGTACTTC. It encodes CASSLISGAYEQYF.